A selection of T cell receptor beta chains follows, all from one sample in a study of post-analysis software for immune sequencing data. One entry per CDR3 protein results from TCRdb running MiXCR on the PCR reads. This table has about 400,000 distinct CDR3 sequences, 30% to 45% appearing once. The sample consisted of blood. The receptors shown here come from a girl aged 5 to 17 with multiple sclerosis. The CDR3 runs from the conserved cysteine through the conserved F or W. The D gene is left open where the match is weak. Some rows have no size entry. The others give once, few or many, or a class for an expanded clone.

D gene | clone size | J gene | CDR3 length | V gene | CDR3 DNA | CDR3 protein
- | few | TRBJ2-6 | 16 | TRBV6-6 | TGTGCCAGCAGTTACGGAGCTATCTCTGGGGCCAACGTCCTGACTTTC | CASSYGAISGANVLTF
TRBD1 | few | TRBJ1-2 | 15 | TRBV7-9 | TGTGCCAGCAGCTGGGGGACAGGGTTTGACTATGGCTACACCTTC | CASSWGTGFDYGYTF
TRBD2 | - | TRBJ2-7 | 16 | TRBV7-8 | TGTGCCAGCAGCTTAGCCGGGCTAGCGGGGCTCGACGAGCAGTACTTC | CASSLAGLAGLDEQYF
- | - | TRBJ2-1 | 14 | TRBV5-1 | TGCGCCAGCAGCACGGGACTCCGTTACAATGAGCAGTTCTTC | CASSTGLRYNEQFF
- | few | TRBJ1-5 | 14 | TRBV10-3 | TGTGCCATAGGCACCACAGGGATAAATCAGCCCCAGCATTTT | CAIGTTGINQPQHF
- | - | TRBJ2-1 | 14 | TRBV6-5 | TGTGCCAGCAGTCCAGGACCAGGCTCCAATGAGCAGTTCTTC | CASSPGPGSNEQFF
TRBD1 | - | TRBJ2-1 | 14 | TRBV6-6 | TGTGCCAGCTTAGCGACAGGGGGCCTGAATGAGCAGTTCTTC | CASLATGGLNEQFF
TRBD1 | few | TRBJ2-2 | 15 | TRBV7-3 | TGTGCCAGCAGCGAGGGACAGGGAAACACCGGGGAGCTGTTTTTT | CASSEGQGNTGELFF
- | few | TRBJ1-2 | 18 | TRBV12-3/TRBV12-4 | TGTGCCAGCAGTTTGGGGAGAAGGACTGCCCCAGACGTGAGTGGCTACACCTTC | CASSLGRRTAPDVSGYTF
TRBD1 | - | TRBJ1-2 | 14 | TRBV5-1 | TGCGCCAGCAGGCTACAGGGGGCGGACTATGGCTACACCTTC | CASRLQGADYGYTF
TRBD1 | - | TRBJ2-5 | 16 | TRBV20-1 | TGCAGTGCGGACAGGGTAGGGGGTGCCTCCCAAGAGACCCGGTACTTC | CSADRVGGASQETRYF
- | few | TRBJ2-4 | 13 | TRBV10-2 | TGCGCCAACCGATCATTGGCCAAAAACATTCAGTACTTC | CANRSLAKNIQYF
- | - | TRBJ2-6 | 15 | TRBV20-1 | TGCAGTGCTAGAGACACAGCTAGTGGGGCCAACGTCCTGACTTTC | CSARDTASGANVLTF
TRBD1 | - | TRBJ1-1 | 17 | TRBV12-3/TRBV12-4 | TGTGCCAGCAGAAGACAGGGGAATTCGATCATGAACACTGAAGCTTTCTTT | CASRRQGNSIMNTEAFF
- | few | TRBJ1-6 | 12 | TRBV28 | TGTGCCAGCTCTCGAATTAATTCACCCCTCCACTTT | CASSRINSPLHF
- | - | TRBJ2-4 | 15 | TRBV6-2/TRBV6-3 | TGTGCCAGCAGCCGACAGACACTAGCCAAAAACATTCAGTACTTC | CASSRQTLAKNIQYF
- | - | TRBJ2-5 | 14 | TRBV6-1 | TGTGCCAGCAGCCCATCGGGGGGCCGTAAGACCCAGTACTTC | CASSPSGGRKTQYF
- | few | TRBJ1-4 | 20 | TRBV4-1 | TGCGCCAGCAGCCAAGATTCGCCGAGGGGACGGACTGCAACTAATGAAAAACTGTTTTTT | CASSQDSPRGRTATNEKLFF
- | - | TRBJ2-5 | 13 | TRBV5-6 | TGTGCCAGCAGCTTTTCCAGAGAAGAGACCCAGTACTTC | CASSFSREETQYF